These 30 T cell receptor beta chains originate from one sample sequenced in a study of molecular identifiers for immune sequencing clone quantification (dated by TCRdb to the late 2010s). Receptor amplification or capture employed PCR. TCRdb lists the instrument as Illumina HiSeq 4000. TCRdb reanalyzed the raw reads on its own, using fastp at Q25 for trimming and MiXCR for clone calling, and kept in-frame beta chains. Every distinct CDR3 protein forms one entry, paired with its most common genes and DNA. The sample contains about 510,000 distinct CDR3 sequences, about 21% of them found a single time. The top ten hold 0.7% to 1% of the sample. The sample consisted of naive CD8+ T cells from blood, with Jurkat cell RNA spiked in. The sample's cell subset or site label, in plain terms: FACS-sorted CD8+CD4-CCR7+CD45RA+ naive T cells. These receptors were collected from a human donor in good health. Some libraries in this study had Jurkat cell RNA spiked in.

The genes are TRBV19 and TRBJ1-5; 10 nucleotides match TRBD1. The CDR3 spans 15 residues. Germline V lookup: CDR1 LNHDA, CDR2 SQIVND (reference sequence). Trimming removed 3 bases from V and 6 bases from J; junction bases left unmatched: 5. CDR3 nucleotide sequence: TGTGCCAGTAGTATCGGGGACAGGGGTGTTCAGCCCCAGCATTTT. Its translation is CASSIGDRGVQPQHF.

This clonotype was seen a handful of times. V usage is TRBV30 and J usage is TRBJ2-5; 9 bases are shared with TRBD2. Losses at the gene ends were 3 bases for V and 1 base for J; bases not matched to a gene: 18. The CDR3 runs 19 residues. Germline loops: CDR1 GTSNPN, CDR2 SVGIG (reference sequence). CDR3 protein: CAWSPDPPGLAQVQETQYF. The CDR3 bases are TGTGCCTGGAGCCCAGACCCCCCGGGACTAGCACAGGTCCAAGAGACCCAGTACTTC.

In this sample, this clonotype turned up a few times. Here the CDR3 DNA reads TGTGCCAGCAGTTTATATGGGGAAGTATCGTATGGCTACACCTTC. This translates into CASSLYGEVSYGYTF. The chain carries TRBV27 and TRBJ1-2; no clear D. With 1 base removed from V and 5 bases from J, the gap between germline ends came to 14 bases. Germline CDR1 and CDR2: MNHEY and SMNVEV (reference sequence). This CDR3 region has 15 residues.

V usage is TRBV4-3 and J usage is TRBJ2-7, with TRBD2 matching over 8 bases. With 0 bases clipped from V and 13 bases from J, the junction kept 5 bases outside the gene matches. Germline-derived CDR1 and CDR2 are LGHNA and YSLEER. The CDR3 loop spans 12 amino acids. The chain's CDR3 is CASSQDGREVYF. The CDR3, as DNA: TGCGCCAGCAGCCAAGATGGGCGGGAGGTTTACTTC.

J is TRBJ2-3 and V is TRBV5-8, with D unresolved. V was pared by 2 bases and J by 5 bases, with 12 bases between. This CDR3 spans 14 amino acids. CDR1 is SGHTS, CDR2 YDEGEE, per germline. The CDR3 sequence is CASSFLGNLDTQYF. The CDR3 coding sequence is TGTGCCAGCAGCTTCCTGGGGAACCTAGATACGCAGTATTTT.

This clonotype has a single count. The CDR3 ends on some other residue instead of the conserved phenylalanine or tryptophan, so this is likely a read error. The rearrangement uses TRBV6-2 or TRBV6-3 and TRBJ1-5, with D possibly matching TRBD1 (5 bases). Germline V CDR1 and CDR2: MNHEY, SVGEGT. Trimming took off 5 bases at V and 5 bases at J, with 16 bases between the two ends. This CDR3 contains 15 residues. This chain's CDR3 is CASSPRGAGDQPQHS. CDR3 nucleotide sequence: TGTGCCAGCAGTCCTCGTGGGGCAGGCGATCAGCCCCAGCATTCT.

This clonotype was detected many times. V and J are TRBV7-9 and TRBJ1-1; a weak D match, TRBD1 (5 bases). Germline values: CDR1 SEHNR, CDR2 FQNEAQ (reference sequence). V gave up 5 bases and J gave up 1 base, with 20 bases separating them. CDR3 length: 17 residues. CDR3 bases: TGTGCCAGCAGCCCGAACAAGGGGCAGCTTAAGAACACTGAAGCTTTCTTT. Protein product: CASSPNKGQLKNTEAFF.

About this clonotype: With a much larger clone just one base away, this may be a read error. The chain recombines TRBV27 with TRBJ2-7; D possibly corresponds to TRBD2 (5 bases). The V and J ends lost 11 bases and 2 bases respectively, with 13 bases between them. Germline assignment: CDR1 MNHEY and CDR2 SMNVEV (reference sequence). This CDR3 spans 12 amino acids. The CDR3 region is CAGGSGPYEQYF. The CDR3 region has the DNA TGTGCCGGCGGGTCTGGGCCCTACGAGCAGTACTTC.

V usage is TRBV19 and J usage is TRBJ1-2; D remains unclear. V was pared by 7 bases and J by 3 bases, with 9 bases between. This CDR3 is 12 amino acids long. Germline V lookup: CDR1 LNHDA, CDR2 SQIVND (reference sequence). The CDR3 loop reads CASTQDYYGYTF. Written as DNA, the CDR3 is TGTGCCAGTACCCAGGACTACTATGGCTACACCTTC. Variable domain in full (rest from reference TRBV19 and TRBJ1-2): DGGITQSPKYLFRKEGQNVTLSCEQNLNHDAMYWYRQDPGQGLRLIYYSQIVNDFQKGDIAEGYSVSREKKESFPLTVTSAQKNPTAFYLCASTQDYYGYTFGSGTRLTVV.

This sequence joins TRBV6-2 or TRBV6-3 and TRBJ2-7; D possibly corresponds to TRBD1 (6 bases). Germline V gene sequence: CDR1 MNHEY, CDR2 SVGEGT. The germline V and J ends were trimmed by 3 bases and 1 base, with 13 bases remaining between them. The CDR3 extends over 15 amino acids. The CDR3 here is CASSYAPDSSYEQYF. The CDR3 nucleotides read TGTGCCAGCAGTTATGCCCCGGACAGTTCCTACGAGCAGTACTTC.

Remarks on this clonotype: A read error is possible here, since a much larger clone lies one base away. V and J are TRBV28 and TRBJ2-3; 12 positions match TRBD2. The CDR3 has 16 residues. Germline V CDR1 and CDR2: MDHEN, SYDVKM. The trim removed 0 bases at V and 10 bases at J, leaving 8 bases unmatched. CDR3 bases: TGTGCCAGCAGTTTATGGACTAGCGGGAGTTGGGAGGCGCAGTATTTT. It encodes CASSLWTSGSWEAQYF.

This clonotype showed up just a few times. The J gene is TRBJ2-7, the V gene TRBV30; D unresolved. The CDR3 extends over 12 amino acids. The germline CDR1 and CDR2 sequences are GTSNPN and SVGIG (reference sequence). Trimming pared 3 bases from V and 6 bases from J, leaving 12 bases between. The CDR3 nucleotides read TGTGCCTGGAGACTGTCTGGGGTCGAGCAGTACTTC. Encoded protein: CAWRLSGVEQYF.

This clonotype was counted many times. This rearrangement joins TRBV14 to TRBJ2-3, with 8 bases matching TRBD2. There are 15 residues in the CDR3. In germline, CDR1 is SGHDN, CDR2 FVKESK. After removal of 3 bases from V and 3 bases from J, the junction contained 5 bases not matched to a gene. CDR3 protein: CASSQKTGGTDTQYF. CDR3 nucleotides: TGTGCCAGCAGCCAGAAGACGGGAGGGACAGATACGCAGTATTTT.

The chain couples TRBV7-2 to TRBJ2-1, with D possibly being TRBD1 or TRBD2 (5 bases each). Germline values: CDR1 SGHTA, CDR2 FQGNSA. This CDR3 region has 13 residues. The V end was cut by 6 bases, the J end by 8 bases, with 14 bases between. The CDR3 nucleotides are TGTGCCAGCAGGAGAAGGGGAGCCGATGAGCAGTTCTTC. It translates to CASRRRGADEQFF.

Concerning this clonotype itself: This may be a read error: a much more frequent sequence differs by one nucleotide. This chain connects TRBV5-1 to TRBJ2-7; 7 nucleotides line up with TRBD2. The CDR3 runs to 14 residues. The trim removed 4 bases at V and 6 bases at J, leaving 10 bases unmatched. Germline V gives CDR1 SGHRS, CDR2 YFSETQ. The CDR3 coding sequence is TGCGCCAGCAGCGCCAAGGGAGGGGCCTGCGAGCAGTACTTC. Translating gives CASSAKGGACEQYF.

This clonotype was seen more than once but under ten times. The chain combines TRBV5-8 with TRBJ2-4, with unresolved D. The V and J ends lost 0 bases and 12 bases respectively, with 13 bases between them. The CDR3 is made up of 13 amino acids. Germline loops: CDR1 SGHTS, CDR2 YDEGEE. Written as DNA, the CDR3 is TGTGCCAGCAGCTTGGAGGGCGCGGAGTATCAGTACTTC. This translates into CASSLEGAEYQYF.

This clonotype has ten or more counts. J is TRBJ1-1 and V is TRBV18; 7 bases match TRBD1. Germline values: CDR1 KGHSH, CDR2 LQKENI. This CDR3 has 14 amino acids. Germline trimming cut 2 bases from V and 7 bases from J; bases unmatched to any gene: 7. The CDR3 bases are TGTGCCAGCTCACCAAACAGGGGAACAGATGAAGCTTTCTTT. Amino acid sequence: CASSPNRGTDEAFF. Drawing the rest from reference TRBV18 and TRBJ1-1, the complete variable domain is NAGVMQNPRHLVRRRGQEARLRCSPMKGHSHVYWYRQLPEEGLKFMVYLQKENIIDESGMPKERFSAEFPKEGPSILRIQQVVRGDSAAYFCASSPNRGTDEAFFGQGTRLTVV.

This clonotype was detected a few times. V is TRBV6-5 and J is TRBJ2-1; 7 bases map to TRBD1. CDR1 is MNHEY and CDR2 is SVGAGI in the germline V gene. The CDR3 covers 16 residues. The J segment lost 5 bases and the V segment lost 2 bases, leaving 9 bases of the junction unmatched. CDR3 DNA: TGTGCCAGCAGTTACCGGGACAGCCTTCAGGACAATGAGCAGTTCTTC. It encodes CASSYRDSLQDNEQFF.

This clonotype appeared a few times. This chain uses TRBV4-3 with TRBJ2-3, with 8 bases fitting TRBD2. There are 20 residues in the CDR3. Germline lookup yields CDR1 LGHNA and CDR2 YSLEER. The V segment lost 2 bases and the J segment 0 bases; nucleotides outside the gene matches: 16. CDR3 nucleotides: TGCGCCAGCAGCCAAAGGGCTAGCGGGCCTGAATTTCCTAGCACAGATACGCAGTATTTT. It yields the protein CASSQRASGPEFPSTDTQYF.

This clonotype was seen only a few times. The chain carries TRBV19 and TRBJ2-7, with D perhaps matching TRBD2 (7 bases). The ends were cut back, 5 bases at V and 7 bases at J, with 18 bases in the middle. This CDR3 region has 14 residues. The germline CDR1 and CDR2 sequences are LNHDA and SQIVND (reference sequence). CDR3 DNA: TGTGCCAGTAGTCCTGTGGCGGGGGCAGGGGAGCAGTACTTC. It is translated as CASSPVAGAGEQYF.

V and J are TRBV5-5 and TRBJ1-2; 7 bases match TRBD1. The CDR3 contains 14 residues. Losses at the gene ends were 1 base for V and 5 bases for J; bases not matched to a gene: 5. In germline, CDR1 is SGHKS, CDR2 YYEKEE (reference sequence). CDR3 nucleotide sequence: TGTGCCAGCAGCTTGTTTACAGGGGATTATGGCTACACCTTC. It is translated as CASSLFTGDYGYTF.

In its sample, this clonotype was seen a few times. The V call is TRBV9, the J call TRBJ1-1, with D possibly matching TRBD1 (6 bases). CDR3 length equals 15 residues. Trimming removed 0 bases from V and 5 bases from J, with 14 bases in between. The germline CDR1 and CDR2 sequences are SGDLS and YYNGEE. CDR3 nucleotides: TGTGCCAGCAGCGTAGGTGACGGGGGCCTAACTGAAGCTTTCTTT. It encodes CASSVGDGGLTEAFF.

There are many counts of this clonotype. This chain uses TRBV3-1 with TRBJ2-7; D not resolved. Trimming removed 1 base at V and 3 bases at J, with 10 bases between. CDR1 and CDR2 (germline): LGHDT, YNNKEL (reference sequence). The CDR3 covers 14 residues. CDR3 region: CASSQGSGDYEQYF. CDR3 DNA: TGTGCCAGCAGCCAAGGGTCCGGTGACTACGAGCAGTACTTC.

In this sample, this clonotype turned up many times. The rearrangement uses TRBV4-3 and TRBJ1-5; D is unclear. This CDR3 region has 15 residues. Germline V CDR1 and CDR2: LGHNA, YSLEER. Trimming took 1 base from V and 4 from J, leaving 11 bases between them. The CDR3 loop is CASSQGRGWNQPQHF. As DNA, the CDR3 is TGCGCCAGCAGCCAAGGCCGGGGTTGGAATCAGCCCCAGCATTTT.

A note on this clonotype: This may come from a read error, since a much larger clone is one base off. The CDR3 is CASSFPGRGGTGELFF. CDR3 nucleotides: TGTGCCAGCAGCTTCCCGGGACGGGGGGGAACCGGGGAGCTGTTTTTT. This chain connects TRBV7-9 to TRBJ2-2; 8 bases match TRBD2. The V gene end was trimmed by 3 bases and the J gene end by 5 bases; junction bases not matched to a gene: 8. Germline CDR1 SEHNR, CDR2 FQNEAQ (reference sequence). The CDR3 is 16 amino acids.

This clonotype was detected once. This sequence joins TRBV27 and TRBJ1-5, with 8 bases aligning to TRBD1. Germline V gives CDR1 MNHEY, CDR2 SMNVEV (reference sequence). The V gene end was trimmed by 8 bases and the J gene end by 4 bases; junction bases not matched to a gene: 13. The CDR3 has 16 amino acids. In nucleotides, the CDR3 is TGTGCCAGCGGTCATTCAGCAGGGGGCTGGAATCAGCCCCAGCATTTT. As protein: CASGHSAGGWNQPQHF.

As regards this clonotype: A much larger clone is a single base away; this may be a read error. The chain's CDR3 is CASSLTTVLTDTQYF. Written as DNA, the CDR3 is TGTGCCAGCAGCTTAACCACAGTACTGACAGATACGCAGTATTTT. The rearrangement links TRBV7-2 to TRBJ2-3; no definite D call. V was trimmed by 2 bases and J by 3 bases, leaving 12 bases between them. Germline assignment: CDR1 SGHTA and CDR2 FQGNSA. CDR3 length equals 15 residues.

This clonotype was seen ten or more times. V gene TRBV7-8 combines with J gene TRBJ2-3, with 10 bases fitting TRBD2. The CDR3 contains 15 residues. Looked up from germline, CDR1 is SGHVS and CDR2 is FQNEAQ. V shed 2 bases, J shed 2 bases, and the junction held 1 base outside the gene matches. The CDR3 region is CASSLTSGVTDTQYF. DNA for the CDR3: TGTGCCAGCAGCTTAACTAGCGGGGTCACAGATACGCAGTATTTT. The full variable domain, with the rest looked up from reference TRBV7-8 and TRBJ2-3, is GAGVSQSPRYKVAKRGQDVALRCDPISGHVSLFWYQQALGQGPEFLTYFQNEAQLDKSGLPSDRFFAERPEGSVSTLKIQRTQQEDSAVYLCASSLTSGVTDTQYFGPGTRLTVL.

With regard to this clonotype: Just one base apart from a much larger clone, this may be a read error. The chain is built from TRBV27 and TRBJ1-5, with D maybe TRBD1 (6 bases). This CDR3 region has 14 residues. Per the germline V gene, CDR1 is MNHEY and CDR2 is SMNVEV (reference sequence). V lost 6 bases to trimming and J lost 9 bases, with 18 bases between them. For the CDR3, the DNA is TGTGCCAGCAGCCCGAAGACAGGTGGTCGGCCCCAGCATTTT. Protein sequence: CASSPKTGGRPQHF.

This clonotype was observed a few times. The chain uses TRBV30 and TRBJ2-1; D possibly corresponds to TRBD2 (5 bases). V shed 6 bases and J shed 0 bases, with 12 bases lying between them. CDR1 and CDR2 (germline): GTSNPN, SVGIG (reference sequence). CDR3 length: 14 residues. CDR3 residues: CACGAESSYNEQFF. For the CDR3, the DNA is TGTGCCTGTGGAGCGGAGAGCTCCTACAATGAGCAGTTCTTC.